The clone carrying this T cell receptor beta chain came up once. The antigen remains unidentified. TCRdb's copy holds only in-frame clones and misses some; the assay was immunoSEQ multiplex PCR. The profile shows some 69,000 clones, 80% to 85% of them singletons. This sample stems from a study of OX40 agonist ivuxolimab in advanced cancers. As for the study in general: Under the entry rules, prior anti-PD-1, anti-PD-L1 or anti-CTLA-4 therapy was allowed, and 35% to 40% had some. Two patients with cutaneous melanoma and one with hepatocellular carcinoma, three in total, showed partial responses. Study-wide results and caveats: In CD8+ T cells, expanded clones were on average more numerous than in CD4+.

V shed 0 bases and J shed 4 bases, with 13 bases lying between them. The CDR3 contains 16 residues. Germline CDR1 and CDR2: SGHVS and FNYEAQ. The material sequenced was CD4+ or CD8+ T cells sorted from blood, taken in a trial of the OX40 agonist ivuxolimab. This chain connects TRBV7-6 to TRBJ1-3; D remains unclear. This TCR was sampled from an adult with an advanced solid tumor such as melanoma, head and neck, liver or kidney cancer. CDR3 coding DNA: TGTGCCAGCAGCTTAGCCCCGTCAGGTTCGGGAAACACCATATATTTT. It translates to CASSLAPSGSGNTIYF.